These 27 T cell receptor beta chains share one sample of origin, sequenced in a study of T cells in Graves' hyperthyroidism and ophthalmopathy. RNA transcripts provided the source from which TCR beta CDR3 regions were amplified. Carried out on the TCR CDR3, a first-round RT-PCR used the HTBI primer set. TCRdb re-analysed the multiplex PCR reads in MiXCR, keeping a single row per CDR3 protein. The sample holds hundreds of thousands of distinct CDR3 sequences, more than 15% seen once. Sequencing was carried out using blood. These receptors all come from a young woman with Graves' hyperthyroidism that later progressed to Graves' ophthalmopathy.

At least ten counts were recorded for this clonotype. The chain employs TRBV3-1 and TRBJ1-3; 7 bases agree with TRBD1. V lost 1 base, J lost 2 bases, and 11 bases stayed unmatched. CDR1 LGHDT and CDR2 YNNKEL come from the germline V gene (reference sequence). This CDR3 has 18 residues. CDR3 residues: CASSQVLLTGRTGNTIYF. In nucleotides, the CDR3 is TGTGCCAGCAGCCAAGTGCTCCTGACAGGGAGAACTGGAAACACCATATATTTT.

This clonotype was recorded at least ten times. The rearrangement links TRBV6-2 or TRBV6-3 to TRBJ1-5; D unresolved. The V gene's germline CDR1 is MNHEY and CDR2 SVGEGT. With 0 bases removed from V and 7 bases from J, the gap between germline ends came to 7 bases. The CDR3 has 13 residues. The DNA for the CDR3 is TGTGCCAGCAGTTACTCGATGGCCCAGCCCCAGCATTTT. This gives the protein CASSYSMAQPQHF.

This clonotype was detected many times. The chain carries TRBV5-1 and TRBJ1-2; a weak D match, TRBD1 (5 bases). The V and J ends lost 4 bases and 3 bases respectively, with 7 bases between them. Germline CDR1 reads SGHRS; CDR2 reads YFSETQ. This CDR3 contains 12 residues. CDR3 in amino acids: CASSATDYGYTF. CDR3 in DNA: TGCGCCAGCAGCGCGACAGACTATGGCTACACCTTC.

This clonotype has at least ten counts. The V gene is TRBV30, the J gene TRBJ1-1, with a possible D match to TRBD1 (6 bases). Germline V gene lookup returns CDR1 GTSNPN and CDR2 SVGIG (reference sequence). The CDR3 extends over 15 amino acids. Between the trimmed V and J ends, which lost 4 bases and 2 bases, there was a span of 17 bases. The CDR3 DNA is TGTGCCTGGATCAGATACCTGGGGGCCAACACTGAAGCTTTCTTT. This gives the protein CAWIRYLGANTEAFF.

This clonotype was counted at least ten times. The chain has TRBV6-2 or TRBV6-3 and TRBJ2-3; the D gene is possibly TRBD2 (6 bases). V lost 5 bases to trimming and J lost 5 bases, with 20 bases between them. CDR1 is MNHEY, CDR2 SVGEGT, per germline. CDR3 length equals 16 residues. The CDR3 sequence is CASSNGAGRQGDTQYF. The CDR3 DNA follows: TGTGCCAGCAGTAATGGAGCGGGCAGGCAGGGAGATACGCAGTATTTT.

This clonotype was recorded many times. Germline is not matched at one junction end, which may reflect a read error. The chain combines TRBV5-1 with TRBJ2-5; no definite D call. The CDR3 length is 15 residues. Germline V gene data show CDR1 as SGHRS and CDR2 as YFSETQ. CDR3 nucleotide sequence: TGCGCCAGCAGCTTGGTAGACGGCCAGCAAGGGACCCAGTACTTC. It specifies CASSLVDGQQGTQYF. The entire variable domain, with the rest obtained from reference TRBV5-1 and TRBJ2-5, is as follows: KAGVTQTPRYLIKTRGQQVTLSCSPISGHRSVSWYQQTPGQGLQFLFEYFSETQRNKGNFPGRFSGRQFSNSRSEMNVSTLELGDSALYLCASSLVDGQQGTQYFGPGTRLLVL.

This clonotype has a count of ten or more. The chain carries TRBV20-1 and TRBJ2-7, with D possibly TRBD2 on 6 matching bases. The CDR3 has 15 residues. In germline, CDR1 is DFQATT, CDR2 SNEGSKA (reference sequence). The V gene lost 3 bases and the J gene lost 0 bases, with 15 bases spanning the gap. The CDR3 DNA reads as TGCAGTGCTAGTCCTCCGACTAGACCCTCCTACGAGCAGTACTTC. Translation gives CSASPPTRPSYEQYF.

The chain joins TRBV6-1 to TRBJ2-7, with 7 bases matching TRBD2. V shed 5 bases and J 7 bases; nucleotides not matched to a gene: 11. The V gene's germline CDR1 is MNHNS and CDR2 SASEGT. The CDR3 is made up of 14 amino acids. The CDR3 loop reads CASSWDSGGREQYF. Written as DNA, the CDR3 is TGTGCCAGCAGTTGGGACTCGGGGGGACGGGAGCAGTACTTC.

V usage is TRBV6-1 and J usage is TRBJ2-7, with TRBD1 matching over 7 bases. The CDR3 runs to 16 residues. J gave up 7 bases and V 6 bases, and 18 bases lay outside the gene matches. Per the germline V gene, CDR1 is MNHNS and CDR2 is SASEGT. CDR3 residues: CASRTGQARGQLEQYF. CDR3 DNA: TGTGCCAGCAGGACCGGACAGGCGAGGGGACAGTTGGAGCAGTACTTC.

The chain recombines TRBV29-1 with TRBJ2-7; D assignment may be TRBD1 or TRBD2 (5 bases each). The germline CDR1 and CDR2 sequences are SQVTM and ANQGSEA. With 5 bases removed from V and 2 bases from J, the gap between germline ends came to 19 bases. This CDR3 spans 15 amino acids. CDR3 sequence reads: CSVQITGTATYEQYF. CDR3 DNA: TGCAGCGTTCAAATAACCGGGACCGCTACCTACGAGCAGTACTTC.

In its sample, this clonotype was seen once. The V gene is TRBV28, the J gene TRBJ1-5; no clear D gene. The CDR3 extends over 13 amino acids. The V gene's germline CDR1 is MDHEN and CDR2 SYDVKM. Trimming pared 7 bases from V and 7 bases from J, leaving 14 bases between. The CDR3 region is CASTWRGNQPQHF. The CDR3 coding sequence is TGTGCCAGCACGTGGCGAGGAAACCAGCCCCAGCATTTT.

At least ten counts were recorded for this clonotype. V is TRBV2 and J is TRBJ2-1; 7 bases agree with TRBD2. CDR1 and CDR2 (germline): SNHLY, FYNNEI. The CDR3 runs to 15 residues. The V gene end was trimmed by 2 bases and the J gene end by 3 bases; junction bases not matched to a gene: 4. The CDR3 here is CASSETLADYNEQFF. In DNA form, the CDR3 reads TGTGCCAGCAGTGAAACGCTAGCGGACTACAATGAGCAGTTCTTC.

As concerns this clonotype: A single base separates this from a much larger clone, so it may be a read error. The chain combines TRBV29-1 with TRBJ2-7, with D maybe TRBD2 (6 bases). Between the trimmed V and J ends, which lost 4 bases and 2 bases, there was a span of 9 bases. Germline CDR1 SQVTM, CDR2 ANQGSEA. The CDR3 consists of 12 residues. CDR3 in DNA: TGCAGCGTTGTGGGGGGACCCTACGAGCAGTACTTC. Encoded protein: CSVVGGPYEQYF.

About this clonotype: This CDR3 fails to terminate in the conserved phenylalanine or tryptophan, so it likely reflects a read error. The chain combines TRBV20-1 with TRBJ2-2; D uncertain. The germline CDR1 and CDR2 sequences are DFQATT and SNEGSKA (reference sequence). There are 13 residues in the CDR3. The V end lost 1 base, the J end lost 7 bases, and 10 bases lay between the germline ends. This chain's CDR3 is CSARVRVFGELFL. The CDR3 coding sequence is TGCAGTGCTAGAGTCAGAGTTTTCGGGGAGCTGTTTCTT.

This clonotype has only a few counts. The genes are TRBV28 and TRBJ2-2; D ambiguous. The germline V and J ends were trimmed by 5 bases and 2 bases, with 6 bases remaining between them. The CDR3 has 13 amino acids. Germline-derived CDR1 and CDR2 are MDHEN and SYDVKM. The CDR3 DNA follows: TGTGCCAGCAGTACGCCAAACACCGGGGAGCTGTTTTTT. It encodes CASSTPNTGELFF.

The V and J genes are TRBV6-1 and TRBJ2-3; 13 nucleotides line up with TRBD2. V trimming: 6 bases; J trimming: 5 bases; junction bases outside the gene matches: 8. There are 16 residues in the CDR3. Germline CDR1 and CDR2: MNHNS and SASEGT. DNA of the CDR3: TGTGCCAGCAGGAGGACTAGCGGGAGTGAGGGAGATACGCAGTATTTT. Its protein product is CASRRTSGSEGDTQYF.

This clonotype was observed a single time. A read error may be the cause here, since a much bigger clone is one base away. V usage is TRBV6-1 and J usage is TRBJ2-1; possibly TRBD2 for D (5 bases). Germline V CDR1 and CDR2: MNHNS, SASEGT. V dropped 6 bases and J dropped 2 bases, with 14 bases sitting between them. The CDR3 runs 15 residues. The CDR3 nucleotides are TGTGCCAGCAGAAACGGCGGAGGCGCCTACAATGAGCAGTTCTTC. Translating gives CASRNGGGAYNEQFF.

This chain joins TRBV28 and TRBJ2-7; D is undetermined. The CDR3 is 14 residues long. V dropped 5 bases and J dropped 0 bases, with 11 bases sitting between them. CDR1 is MDHEN, CDR2 SYDVKM, per germline. CDR3 residues: CASSRLWSSYEQYF. The CDR3 DNA is TGTGCCAGCAGTCGTTTATGGAGCTCCTACGAGCAGTACTTC.

The chain employs TRBV19 and TRBJ1-5; D ambiguous. The V gene lost 7 bases and the J gene lost 3 bases, with 13 bases spanning the gap. Germline lookup yields CDR1 LNHDA and CDR2 SQIVND (reference sequence). This CDR3 contains 14 residues. CDR3 loop: CASKGQKSNQPQHF. As DNA, the CDR3 is TGTGCCAGTAAAGGCCAGAAATCCAATCAGCCCCAGCATTTT.

The chain has TRBV4-2 and TRBJ2-2, with 7 nucleotides matching TRBD1. J gave up 1 base and V 0 bases, and 2 bases lay outside the gene matches. The CDR3 loop spans 16 amino acids. The germline CDR1 and CDR2 sequences are LGHNA and YNFKEQ. The CDR3 DNA reads TGTGCCAGCAGCCAAGAGGGACAGAAGAACACCGGGGAGCTGTTTTTT. Amino acids: CASSQEGQKNTGELFF.

This clonotype was picked up a small number of times. V usage is TRBV3-1 and J usage is TRBJ2-1, with no clear D. The CDR3 consists of 16 residues. The V gene lost 0 bases and the J gene lost 0 bases, with 9 bases spanning the gap. Germline CDR1 LGHDT, CDR2 YNNKEL (reference sequence). The CDR3 sequence is CASSQEFGSSYNEQFF. CDR3 DNA: TGTGCCAGCAGCCAAGAATTTGGCAGCTCCTACAATGAGCAGTTCTTC.

In this sample, this clonotype turned up many times. The J gene is TRBJ2-1, the V gene TRBV2, with D possibly being TRBD2 (6 bases). V was clipped by 5 bases and J by 9 bases, with 11 bases between them. Per the germline V gene, CDR1 is SNHLY and CDR2 is FYNNEI. This CDR3 region has 12 residues. CDR3 DNA sequence: TGTGCCAGCAGTCGGGGGAGAGGTGAGCAGTTCTTC. As protein: CASSRGRGEQFF. Complete variable domain (other parts from reference TRBV2 and TRBJ2-1): EPEVTQTPSHQVTQMGQEVILRCVPISNHLYFYWYRQILGQKVEFLVSFYNNEISEKSEIFDDQFSVERPDGSNFTLKIRSTKLEDSAMYFCASSRGRGEQFFGPGTRLTVL.

This clonotype has only a few counts. The chain uses TRBV18 and TRBJ2-1; D could derive from TRBD1 or TRBD2 (5 bases each). Germline V gene data show CDR1 as KGHSH and CDR2 as LQKENI. The CDR3 runs 14 residues. Trimming left V 3 bases short and J 5 bases short, with 11 bases between. The CDR3 DNA reads as TGTGCCAGCTCACCCTCCCGGGACCACAATGAGCAGTTCTTC. Translating gives CASSPSRDHNEQFF. The variable domain in full, with the rest retrieved from reference TRBV18 and TRBJ2-1, is NAGVMQNPRHLVRRRGQEARLRCSPMKGHSHVYWYRQLPEEGLKFMVYLQKENIIDESGMPKERFSAEFPKEGPSILRIQQVVRGDSAAYFCASSPSRDHNEQFFGPGTRLTVL.

In its sample, this clonotype was seen many times. The J gene is TRBJ2-1, the V gene TRBV15; 15 nucleotides agree with TRBD2. This CDR3 has 18 amino acids. The germline gives CDR1 LNHNV, CDR2 YYDKDF (reference sequence). After removal of 2 bases from V and 8 bases from J, the junction contained 10 bases not matched to a gene. The CDR3 DNA reads as TGTGCCACCAGCAGACCACCGGGACTAGCGGGAGGTCCCCATGAGCAGTTCTTC. Translated: CATSRPPGLAGGPHEQFF.

J is TRBJ1-4 and V is TRBV5-1; D call uncertain. The CDR3 has 15 residues. V was trimmed by 0 bases and J by 3 bases, leaving 9 bases between them. CDR1 and CDR2 from the germline V gene are SGHRS and YFSETQ. The chain's CDR3 is CASSLDPGSNEKLFF. The CDR3 DNA follows: TGCGCCAGCAGCTTGGATCCGGGGTCTAATGAAAAACTGTTTTTT. The complete variable domain, with remaining parts taken from reference TRBV5-1 and TRBJ1-4, reads KAGVTQTPRYLIKTRGQQVTLSCSPISGHRSVSWYQQTPGQGLQFLFEYFSETQRNKGNFPGRFSGRQFSNSRSEMNVSTLELGDSALYLCASSLDPGSNEKLFFGSGTQLSVL.

There are a few counts of this clonotype. The chain is built from TRBV2 and TRBJ1-2; D possibly corresponds to TRBD1 (5 bases). V lost 8 bases, J lost 7 bases, and 14 bases lay in between. Germline CDR1 SNHLY, CDR2 FYNNEI. The CDR3 contains 12 residues. CDR3 bases: TGTGCCAGCGCGGCAGGGAAGGGTGGCTACACCTTC. Translating it yields CASAAGKGGYTF.

This clonotype showed up many times. The V and J genes are TRBV18 and TRBJ2-5, with D perhaps matching TRBD1 or TRBD2 (5 bases each). Trimming pared 3 bases from V and 4 bases from J, leaving 6 bases between. This CDR3 is 12 amino acids long. The germline gives CDR1 KGHSH, CDR2 LQKENI. CDR3: CASSPGRETQYF. Written as DNA, the CDR3 is TGTGCCAGCTCACCGGGACGAGAGACCCAGTACTTC.